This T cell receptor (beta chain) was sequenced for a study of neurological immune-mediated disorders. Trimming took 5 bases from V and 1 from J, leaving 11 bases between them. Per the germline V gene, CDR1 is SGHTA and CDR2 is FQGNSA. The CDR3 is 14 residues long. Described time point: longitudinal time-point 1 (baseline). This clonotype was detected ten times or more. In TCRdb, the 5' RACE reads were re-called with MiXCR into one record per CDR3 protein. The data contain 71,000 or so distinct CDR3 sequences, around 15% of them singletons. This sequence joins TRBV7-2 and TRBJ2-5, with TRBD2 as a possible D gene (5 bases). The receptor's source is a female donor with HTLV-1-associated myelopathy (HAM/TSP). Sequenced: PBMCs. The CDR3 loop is CASSHQRGQETQYF. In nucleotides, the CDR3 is TGTGCCAGCAGCCACCAACGGGGCCAAGAGACCCAGTACTTC.